This T cell receptor beta chain was identified during a study of blood T cell repertoires in COVID-19. Turning to the study itself: Both acute and convalescent COVID-19 samples were obtained from the United States, Italy and Spain. In each case, the material was cDNA or gDNA derived from T cells, B-cell-depleted T cells, or PBMCs.

Seattle's enrolled individuals joined amid active infection and were then monitored longitudinally. In the authors' workflow: Reference gene primers were amplified, and this amplification served to estimate nucleated cell counts. Sequencing used immunoSEQ multiplex PCR; TCRdb keeps in-frame clones, though not all of them. D and trimming were read from the DNA, whereas the V and J calls and clone size are those reported in that table. This sample has 60,000 or so clones; about 80% occur once, and the top ten carry about a fifth. Germline-derived CDR1 and CDR2 are LGHDT and YNNKEL (reference sequence). The CDR3 length is 14 residues. Between the trimmed V and J ends, which lost 1 base and 3 bases, there was a span of 7 bases.

The V gene is TRBV3-1 (or the pseudogene TRBV3-2), the J gene TRBJ2-1, with unresolved D. The TCR was taken from a man aged 25 to 45 with COVID-19, enrolled during active disease. Material: peripheral blood. In nucleotides, the CDR3 is TGTGCCAGCAGCCAAGGGGCTGGCTACAATGAGCAGTTCTTC. It yields the protein CASSQGAGYNEQFF.